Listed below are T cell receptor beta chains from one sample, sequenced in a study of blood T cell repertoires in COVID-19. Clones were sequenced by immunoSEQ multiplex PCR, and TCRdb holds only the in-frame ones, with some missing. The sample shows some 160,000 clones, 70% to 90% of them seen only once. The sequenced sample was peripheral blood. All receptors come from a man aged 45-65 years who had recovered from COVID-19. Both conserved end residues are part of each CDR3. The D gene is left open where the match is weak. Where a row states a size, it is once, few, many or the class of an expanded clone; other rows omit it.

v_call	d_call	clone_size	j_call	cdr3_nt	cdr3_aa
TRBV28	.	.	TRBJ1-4	TGTGCCAGCAGCCAGAGGAATGAAAAACTGTTTTTT	CASSQRNEKLFF
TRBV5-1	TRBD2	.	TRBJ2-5	TGCGCCAGCAGCTTGACTAGCGGGGGGCTCCGAGAGACCCAGTACTTC	CASSLTSGGLRETQYF
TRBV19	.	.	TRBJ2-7	TGTGCCAGTACAGGGGGGTGCGAGCAGTACTTC	CASTGGCEQYF
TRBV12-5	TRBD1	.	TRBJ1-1	TGTGCTAGTGGTTTGGGGACAGGGAACACTGAAGCTTTCTTT	CASGLGTGNTEAFF
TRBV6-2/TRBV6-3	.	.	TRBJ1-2	TGTGCCAGCAGTTACGGCTCTGGCTACACCTTC	CASSYGSGYTF
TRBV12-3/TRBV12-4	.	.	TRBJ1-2	TGTGCCAGCAGCCCTTCCCTCTATGGCTACACCTTC	CASSPSLYGYTF
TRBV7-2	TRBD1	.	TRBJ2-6	TGTGCCAGCAGCTTCGGACAGGGGGCCCCTGGGGCCAACGTCCTGACTTTC	CASSFGQGAPGANVLTF
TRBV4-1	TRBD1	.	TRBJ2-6	TGCGCCAGCAGCCAAGAAGGGTCCAGACAGGGAAAGAGTGGGGCCAACGTCCTGACTTTC	CASSQEGSRQGKSGANVLTF
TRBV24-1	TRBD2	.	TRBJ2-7	TGTGCCACCAGTGCGGGGGGGCCGTACGAGCAGTACTTC	CATSAGGPYEQYF
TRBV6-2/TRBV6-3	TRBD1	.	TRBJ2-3	TGTGCCAGCAGTTGGGGCAGGGGGACAGATACGCAGTATTTT	CASSWGRGTDTQYF
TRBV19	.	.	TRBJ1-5	TGTGCCAGTATACGTAACAGGGCTAGCAATCAGCCCCAGCATTTT	CASIRNRASNQPQHF
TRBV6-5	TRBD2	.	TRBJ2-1	TGTGCCAGCAGTTACTCGCGGGAGCTCAATGAGCAGTTCTTC	CASSYSRELNEQFF
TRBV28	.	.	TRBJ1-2	TGTGCCAGCAGTAACTCCTATGGCTACACCTTC	CASSNSYGYTF
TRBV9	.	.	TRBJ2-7	TGTGCCAGCAGCGATACCGCCGGGGAGGCCAGTGACAGCGAACACGAGCAGTACTTC	CASSDTAGEASDSEHEQYF
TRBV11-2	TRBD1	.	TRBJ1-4	TGTGCCAGCAGCTTAGGACAGGGGAATGAAAAACTGTTTTTT	CASSLGQGNEKLFF
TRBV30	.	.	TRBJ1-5	TGTGCCTGGGATACGGGGACAACCTTCAATCAGCCCCAGCATTTT	CAWDTGTTFNQPQHF
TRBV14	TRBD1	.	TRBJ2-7	TGTGCCAGCAGCCTGGGGGACAGCGCTCTACACGAGCAGTACTTC	CASSLGDSALHEQYF
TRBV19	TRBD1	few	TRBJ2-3	TGTGCCAGTAGTACCCCCGGGACAGGGGGCACAGATACGCAGTATTTT	CASSTPGTGGTDTQYF
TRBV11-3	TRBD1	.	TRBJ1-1	TGTGCCAGCAGCACTAGGGACAGGGGGAGGGACACTGAAGCTTTCTTT	CASSTRDRGRDTEAFF
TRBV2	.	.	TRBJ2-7	TGTGCCAGCAACCGGCAGCCTTGGAGCAACGAGCAGTACTTC	CASNRQPWSNEQYF
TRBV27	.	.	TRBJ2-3	TGTGCCAGCAGTTTAGATTTAGGCACAGATACGCAGTATTTT	CASSLDLGTDTQYF
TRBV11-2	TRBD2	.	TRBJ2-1	TGTGCCAGCAGCTTGGGACTAGCGGGCCCGGGGTCCAATGAGCAGTTCTTC	CASSLGLAGPGSNEQFF
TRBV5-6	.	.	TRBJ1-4	TGTGCCAGCAGCCGCAGCAGGGGTGAAAAACTGTTTTTT	CASSRSRGEKLFF
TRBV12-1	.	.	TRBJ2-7	TGTGCCAGCAGGTGGGCTGGTCCCGAGCAGTACTTC	CASRWAGPEQYF
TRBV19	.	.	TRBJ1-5	TGTGCCAGTATCCCAGGCGCAGGCAGCAATCAGCCCCAGCATTTT	CASIPGAGSNQPQHF
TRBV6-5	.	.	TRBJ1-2	TGTGCCAGCAGTAAACGCGGGACTGATAACTATGGCTACACCTTC	CASSKRGTDNYGYTF
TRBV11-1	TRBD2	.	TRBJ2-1	TGTGCCAGCAGCCGGGTGTCTAGCGGGGTTAGTGAGCAGTTCTTC	CASSRVSSGVSEQFF
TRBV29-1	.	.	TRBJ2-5	TGCAGCCCCTTAGCACTCGGAATTCAAGAGACCCAGTACTTC	CSPLALGIQETQYF
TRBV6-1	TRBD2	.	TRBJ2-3	TGTGCCAGCAGTGAAGCCCTTATTAGCGGGGGTTCTACAGATACGCAGTATTTT	CASSEALISGGSTDTQYF
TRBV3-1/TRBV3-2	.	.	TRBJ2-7	TGTGCCAGCAGCCACACTAGGGGGACCTACGAGCAGTACTTC	CASSHTRGTYEQYF
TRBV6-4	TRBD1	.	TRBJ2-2	TGTGCCAGCCTCCGCCAAAGGCCACAGGGGCCGTCGAACACCGGGGAGCTGTTTTTT	CASLRQRPQGPSNTGELFF
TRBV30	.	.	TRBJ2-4	TGTGCCTGGAGTGCCGGGAGCATTCAGTACTTC	CAWSAGSIQYF
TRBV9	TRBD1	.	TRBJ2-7	TGTGCCAGCAGCGTAGGACAGGGGGCGGACGAGCAGTACTTC	CASSVGQGADEQYF
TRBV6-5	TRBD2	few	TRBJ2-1	TGTGCCAGCAGGATAAATAGCGGGAGTTACAATGAGCAGTTCTTC	CASRINSGSYNEQFF
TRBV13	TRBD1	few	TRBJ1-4	TGTGCCAGCAGCCCCGGGACAGACATTGAAAAACTGTTTTTT	CASSPGTDIEKLFF
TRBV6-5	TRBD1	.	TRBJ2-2	TGTGCCAGCACGACGGGACAGGGGAGGTTTGGGGAGCTGTTTTTT	CASTTGQGRFGELFF
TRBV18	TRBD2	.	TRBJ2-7	TGTGCCAGCACCCTAGCGGGAGTCTACGAGCAGTACTTC	CASTLAGVYEQYF
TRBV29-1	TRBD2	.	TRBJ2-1	TGCAGCGTTGGGGGACTAGCGGTCGGCTCCTACAATGAGCAGTTCTTC	CSVGGLAVGSYNEQFF
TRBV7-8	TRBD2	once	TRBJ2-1	TGTGCCAGCAGCTTAGTAGCCGGGACTAGTACGATCCATGAGCAGTTCTTC	CASSLVAGTSTIHEQFF
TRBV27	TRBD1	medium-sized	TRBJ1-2	TGTGCCAGCAGTCCCCGGGACAGCCCATTCGGCTATGGCTACACCTTC	CASSPRDSPFGYGYTF
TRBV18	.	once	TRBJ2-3	TGTGCCAGCTTACCCCGGGTCGCAGATACGCAGTATTTT	CASLPRVADTQYF
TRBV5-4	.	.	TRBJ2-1	TGTGCCAGCAGCTTAACGGTTGAGCAGTTCTTC	CASSLTVEQFF
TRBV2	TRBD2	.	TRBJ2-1	TGTGCCAGCGGCCAGCGGGGAGGGCTGTTACCTAGCTCCTACAATGAGCAGTTCTTC	CASGQRGGLLPSSYNEQFF
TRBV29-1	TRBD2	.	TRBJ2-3	TGCAGCGCCCTAGGGCTAGCGGGACCAGATACGCAGTATTTT	CSALGLAGPDTQYF
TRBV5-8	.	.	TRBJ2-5	TGTGCCAGCAGCGTAGGATGGGACATTAGACAAGAGACCCAGTACTTC	CASSVGWDIRQETQYF
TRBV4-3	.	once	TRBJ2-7	TGCGCCAGCAGCCAAGCGGCAGGGGGGACCTACGAGCAGTACTTC	CASSQAAGGTYEQYF
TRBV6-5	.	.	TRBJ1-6	TGTGCCAGCAGTTATGAGAGGGCTAATTCACCCCTCCACTTT	CASSYERANSPLHF
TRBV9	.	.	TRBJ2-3	TGTGCCAGCAGCCGGACTGGGCCACCCGGGGATACGCAGTATTTT	CASSRTGPPGDTQYF
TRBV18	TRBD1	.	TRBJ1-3	TGTGCCAGCTCACCACGGGACAGGATCTCTGGAAACACCATATATTTT	CASSPRDRISGNTIYF
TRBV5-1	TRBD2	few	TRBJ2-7	TGCGCCAGCAGCTGGAGGGGGACTAGCGTACCCTACGAGCAGTACTTC	CASSWRGTSVPYEQYF
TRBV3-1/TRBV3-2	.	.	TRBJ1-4	TGTGCCAGCACTTCCGGGTCAACTAATGAAAAACTGTTTTTT	CASTSGSTNEKLFF
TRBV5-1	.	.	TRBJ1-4	TGCGCCAGCAGCTTGCCCGGCGGGGCGCCTAATGAAAAACTGTTTTTT	CASSLPGGAPNEKLFF
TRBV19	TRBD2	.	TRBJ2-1	TGTGCCAGTAGTCCCATTAGGACTAGCGGGAGGGCGGGGGGCAATGAGCAGTTCTTC	CASSPIRTSGRAGGNEQFF
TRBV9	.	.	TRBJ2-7	TGTGCCAGCAGCGTCACCCGGTCGAATTCCTACGAGCAGTACTTC	CASSVTRSNSYEQYF
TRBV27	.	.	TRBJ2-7	TGTGCCAGCAGTTCACAGGGAGCAGCGAGCTACGAGCAGTACTTC	CASSSQGAASYEQYF
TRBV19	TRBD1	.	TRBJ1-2	TGTGCCAGTAGTACAAAACAGGGGGCGTATTCCGGCTACACCTTC	CASSTKQGAYSGYTF